This TCR beta chain was captured in a study of cytomegalovirus exposure and HLA in healthy donors (dated by TCRdb to the late 2010s). Regarding the research as a whole: According to a later analysis, the approximately 120 validation repertoires were produced on the same platform as the roughly 600 repertoires of the first cohort. The study aimed to test whether signatures of past pathogen exposure could be identified by cataloging public T cell receptors. Along with the approximately 700-subject first cohort, a separate validation cohort of approximately 110 different subjects was used. The study combined high-throughput TCR immunosequencing, statistical association of individual TCRs with disease status, and machine learning to predict cytomegalovirus infection status.

Results and caveats for the whole study, not just this receptor: The study listed 150 to 200 TCR beta chains as associated with cytomegalovirus. Most TCR sequences were seen in very few donors, while some public TCRs were found in many individuals. The authors suggested that the approach could potentially be generalized to other disease states and immunological phenotypes. Subsequent analysis determined that TCRs grouped into clusters in the first cohort also showed a tendency toward co-occurrence across the 120 validation repertoires, and approximately 93% of cluster scores exceeded 0. In both the original and validation cohorts, the classifier was reported to diagnose cytomegalovirus status with high specificity and sensitivity. The validation cohort had no HLA typing available for a later analysis, so co-occurrence within that cohort was assessed over all 120 or so repertoires. In vitro tests confirmed that a few of the cytomegalovirus-associated TCR beta chains recognize cytomegalovirus antigens.

Of note for this clone: This receptor's antigen is unknown. One base away there is no much larger clone; base qualities are not given.

The donors belonged to the validation cohort of about 130 subjects, which was separate from the approximately 700-subject first cohort. The library came from the immunoSEQ multiplex PCR assay. The study's processing was this. To diagnose cytomegalovirus status from the catalog of TCR beta chain sequences, a statistical classification framework was built. In its TCRdb copy, this immuneACCESS table keeps in-frame sequences only and misses some clones. Where compared with another copy, unresolved V genes explain less than half of these, and the others have no known cause. Clone size and the V and J calls come from that table; the DNA yielded D and trimming. The sample profile shows over 120,000 clones; about 91% of them were found once. Clones ranked in the top ten supply 3.5% to 5.5% of the sample. The CDR3 runs 13 amino acids, cysteine and phenylalanine included. Left in the record is the CDR3 DNA by itself, 39 bases read in frame from the first base. CDR1 and CDR2 are drawn from the germline V gene (reference sequence): LNHNV, YYDKDF. The V and J ends are trimmed by 7 bases and 4 bases, leaving 13 bases between them.

The sequencing input was PBMCs. The TCR sequence derives from a man aged 18 to 35 in good health and CMV-seropositive. Recombination connected TRBV15 to TRBJ1-1; the D gene lacks a confident call. This receptor has the CDR3 CATTDGIRTEAFF. The nucleotides are TGTGCCACCACCGACGGGATACGCACTGAAGCTTTCTTT.